This passage covers 12 T cell receptor beta chains from one sample sequenced in a study of CD8 T cells in Susac syndrome. Random hexamers were used to reverse transcribe the RNA input (roughly 0.5 to 1 ug). TCRdb redid the calling of the immunoSEQ multiplex PCR reads with MiXCR, one entry per CDR3 protein. The sample yields 150,000 or so distinct CDR3 sequences, around 96% seen once. The sequencing sample was made of CD4+ T cells from PBMCs. The source of these receptors is a human donor in good health.

J is TRBJ2-7 and V is TRBV4-3; D call uncertain. The length of the CDR3 is 13 residues. Trimming shortened V by 0 bases and J by 3 bases, and 6 bases separated the two germline ends. The V gene's germline CDR1 is LGHNA and CDR2 YSLEER. DNA of the CDR3: TGCGCCAGCAGCCAAGATCGCGACTACGAGCAGTACTTC. It is translated as CASSQDRDYEQYF.

The genes are TRBV20-1 and TRBJ2-1, with 8 bases lining up with TRBD2. The CDR3 is 13 residues long. The V gene's germline CDR1 is DFQATT and CDR2 SNEGSKA (reference sequence). V lost 7 bases to trimming and J lost 2 bases; unmatched junction nucleotides: 4. CDR3 in amino acids: CSGGLAAYNEQFF. The CDR3 DNA reads TGCAGTGGCGGACTAGCCGCCTACAATGAGCAGTTCTTC.

This chain links TRBV25-1 with TRBJ1-6; a weak D match, TRBD1 (5 bases). CDR1 is MGHDK and CDR2 is SYGVNS in the germline V gene. V was clipped by 4 bases and J by 7 bases, with 8 bases between them. The CDR3 sequence is 13 residues long. CDR3 sequence (DNA): TGTGCCAGCAGTGGGGGCAACAATTCACCCCTCCACTTT. Amino acids: CASSGGNNSPLHF.

The J gene is TRBJ1-2, the V gene TRBV20-1; D is perhaps TRBD1 (6 bases). Germline assignment: CDR1 DFQATT and CDR2 SNEGSKA (reference sequence). The germline V and J ends were trimmed by 3 bases and 3 bases, with 8 bases remaining between them. This CDR3 is 12 amino acids long. The CDR3 region has the DNA TGCAGTGCTAGCAACAGGGACTATGGCTACACCTTC. Amino acid sequence: CSASNRDYGYTF.

The chain carries TRBV19 and TRBJ2-2; the D is unclear. CDR1 is LNHDA, CDR2 SQIVND, per germline (reference sequence). The CDR3 extends over 14 amino acids. The V gene lost 3 bases and the J gene lost 0 bases, with 5 bases spanning the gap. CDR3 coding DNA: TGTGCCAGTAGTATCGTCTCGAACACCGGGGAGCTGTTTTTT. It yields the protein CASSIVSNTGELFF. The full variable domain, in which reference TRBV19 and TRBJ2-2 provide the parts outside the CDR3, is DGGITQSPKYLFRKEGQNVTLSCEQNLNHDAMYWYRQDPGQGLRLIYYSQIVNDFQKGDIAEGYSVSREKKESFPLTVTSAQKNPTAFYLCASSIVSNTGELFFGEGSRLTVL.

The chain has TRBV3-1 and TRBJ1-6; 10 bases agree with TRBD1. Germline V gene data show CDR1 as LGHDT and CDR2 as YNNKEL (reference sequence). V lost 6 bases to trimming and J lost 8 bases; unmatched junction nucleotides: 4. There are 14 residues in the CDR3. CDR3 loop: CASSPGTGDSPLHF. CDR3 bases: TGTGCCAGCAGTCCGGGGACAGGGGATTCACCCCTCCACTTT.

This sequence joins TRBV20-1 and TRBJ2-5, with 11 bases identical to TRBD2. This CDR3 has 15 amino acids. J was trimmed by 1 base and V by 2 bases; bases with no gene match: 3. The V gene's germline CDR1 is DFQATT and CDR2 SNEGSKA (reference sequence). The chain's CDR3 is CSARSGTSGQETQYF. CDR3 nucleotides: TGCAGTGCTAGAAGTGGGACTAGCGGCCAAGAGACCCAGTACTTC.

V usage is TRBV6-6 and J usage is TRBJ1-6; no clear D. Trimming pared 5 bases from V and 8 bases from J, leaving 19 bases between. The CDR3 is 16 amino acids. CDR1 is MNHNY, CDR2 SVGAGI, per germline (reference sequence). The CDR3 sequence is CASSLSESIRDSPLHF. CDR3 DNA: TGTGCCAGCAGTCTCTCTGAATCGATTCGAGATTCACCCCTCCACTTT.

The chain uses TRBV5-6 and TRBJ1-2; no firm D call. Per the germline V gene, CDR1 is SGHDT and CDR2 is YYEEEE. The CDR3 is 12 amino acids. V dropped 0 bases and J dropped 10 bases, with 10 bases sitting between them. CDR3: CASSLASGPYTF. The DNA of the CDR3 is TGTGCCAGCAGCTTGGCCTCCGGGCCCTACACCTTC.

In its sample, this clonotype was seen once. Here the CDR3 DNA reads TGTGCCAGCAGCCAAGATCAGAGTCACCACGTCCCTCTTGAGCAGTTCTTC. Protein: CASSQDQSHHVPLEQFF. The chain has TRBV4-2 and TRBJ2-1; D is unresolved. Germline lookup yields CDR1 LGHNA and CDR2 YNFKEQ. The CDR3 has 17 amino acids. V lost 0 bases and J 9 bases, leaving 21 bases between the germline ends.

The chain is built from TRBV5-1 and TRBJ2-2, with unresolved D. This CDR3 is 13 amino acids long. In germline, CDR1 is SGHRS, CDR2 YFSETQ. V was shortened by 3 bases and J by 7 bases, with 10 bases between the two germline ends. DNA of the CDR3: TGCGCCAGCAGCTCAAGCTGGGGCGGGGAGCTGTTTTTT. Amino acid sequence: CASSSSWGGELFF.

The rearrangement links TRBV6-5 to TRBJ1-6, with D possibly matching TRBD1 (6 bases). Germline values: CDR1 MNHEY, CDR2 SVGAGI. Trimming took 5 bases from V and 7 from J, leaving 12 bases between them. The CDR3 runs to 14 residues. The CDR3 here is CASSGDTANSPLHF. The CDR3 coding sequence is TGTGCCAGCAGTGGGGACACAGCCAATTCACCCCTCCACTTT.